The 23 T cell receptor beta chains below come from one sample, sequenced in a study of identical twins. Each CDR3 protein gets one entry after TCRdb re-called the 5' RACE reads with MiXCR. Of hundreds of thousands of distinct CDR3 sequences in the sample, 20% to 25% were seen once. These data are also associated with another study on T cells expressing NK-cell markers.

Sequencing input: CD4+ T cells sorted from blood. These TCRs come from a woman in her late teens or twenties in good health.

This clonotype has a handful of counts. The rearrangement joins TRBV7-2 to TRBJ2-7; D is possibly TRBD1 or TRBD2 (5 bases each). V was shortened by 5 bases and J by 5 bases, with 13 bases between the two germline ends. From germline, CDR1 is SGHTA and CDR2 FQGNSA. The CDR3 is 13 amino acids. In DNA form, the CDR3 reads TGTGCCAGCAGCCCCGGGACCTATAACGAGCAGTACTTC. Translated, it gives CASSPGTYNEQYF.

The J gene is TRBJ2-7, the V gene TRBV24-1; 8 nucleotides agree with TRBD2. Germline values: CDR1 KGHDR, CDR2 SFDVKD. Germline trimming cut 3 bases from V and 4 bases from J; bases unmatched to any gene: 7. The CDR3 covers 15 residues. In nucleotides, the CDR3 is TGTGCCACCAGTGATCCCAAAGCGGGAGTATACGAGCAGTACTTC. Translated: CATSDPKAGVYEQYF.

The chain joins TRBV27 to TRBJ2-4; a weak D match, TRBD1 (7 bases). Per the germline V gene, CDR1 is MNHEY and CDR2 is SMNVEV (reference sequence). With 5 bases removed from V and 3 bases from J, the gap between germline ends came to 26 bases. The CDR3 has 19 residues. Written as DNA, the CDR3 is TGTGCCAGCAGTCCCCGGACAGGCTACGCGGAGGGCGACAAAAACATTCAGTACTTC. Translated, it gives CASSPRTGYAEGDKNIQYF.

This clonotype came up once. The genes are TRBV7-3 and TRBJ1-1; tentative D call: TRBD1 (5 bases). This CDR3 contains 13 residues. CDR1 SGHTA and CDR2 FQGTGA come from the germline V gene. V lost 3 bases and J lost 4, with 9 bases in between. The CDR3 loop reads CASSFGHGTEAFF. The CDR3 nucleotides are TGTGCCAGCAGCTTTGGACATGGCACTGAAGCTTTCTTT.

The chain joins TRBV12-3 or TRBV12-4 to TRBJ1-1; no clear D. This CDR3 has 12 residues. The V gene lost 8 bases and the J gene lost 11 bases, with 18 bases spanning the gap. The CDR3 sequence: CASGSSGPQAFF. The DNA for the CDR3 is TGTGCCAGCGGATCCTCCGGGCCCCAGGCTTTCTTT.

In this sample, this clonotype turned up a few times. The chain recombines TRBV6-1 with TRBJ2-3; the D call may be TRBD1 or TRBD2 (5 bases each). Trimming left V 6 bases short and J 1 base short, with 14 bases between. Per the germline V gene, CDR1 is MNHNS and CDR2 is SASEGT. CDR3 length: 15 amino acids. DNA of the CDR3: TGTGCCAGCAGGAGGGGCCTACGGGGCACAGATACGCAGTATTTT. Protein product: CASRRGLRGTDTQYF.

The sample holds a few counts of this clonotype. This chain uses TRBV5-1 with TRBJ2-1, with D perhaps given as TRBD1 or TRBD2 (5 bases each). The CDR3 covers 16 residues. Trimming cost V 2 bases and J 0 bases, with 12 bases left between them. Per germline, CDR1 SGHRS and CDR2 YFSETQ. The CDR3 DNA reads TGCGCCAGCAGCTTCCGGGACCCCCGCTCCTACAATGAGCAGTTCTTC. This sequence encodes CASSFRDPRSYNEQFF.

The chain recombines TRBV20-1 with TRBJ2-1; 11 bases match TRBD2. Germline V CDR1 and CDR2: DFQATT, SNEGSKA (reference sequence). Unmatched junction bases numbered 8, after V lost 1 base and J lost 0 bases. The CDR3 spans 18 residues. CDR3 amino acids: CSARVGLAGGRSYNEQFF. Here the CDR3 DNA reads TGCAGTGCTAGAGTAGGTCTAGCGGGGGGTCGCTCCTACAATGAGCAGTTCTTC.

The chain is built from TRBV20-1 and TRBJ1-1; weak D call: TRBD1 (5 bases). CDR3 length: 15 amino acids. The V and J ends lost 2 bases and 5 bases respectively, with 18 bases between them. CDR1 DFQATT and CDR2 SNEGSKA come from the germline V gene (reference sequence). The CDR3 sequence is CSARQGNRRTTEAFF. Written as DNA, the CDR3 is TGCAGTGCTAGACAGGGAAATAGACGGACGACTGAAGCTTTCTTT.

V gene TRBV24-1 combines with J gene TRBJ2-1; D not certain. The CDR3 length is 13 residues. The V gene lost 3 bases and the J gene lost 15 bases, with 17 bases spanning the gap. CDR1 and CDR2 (germline): KGHDR, SFDVKD. For the CDR3, the DNA is TGTGCCACCAGTGATCCCGGGCGGTACACTTGGTTCTTC. Translation: CATSDPGRYTWFF.

This clonotype was picked up many times. Written as DNA, the CDR3 is TGTGCCAGCAGACACGACAGGGGAAGTAACTATGGCTACACCTTC. It codes for CASRHDRGSNYGYTF. The chain links TRBV5-6 to TRBJ1-2, with TRBD1 matching 8 bases. From germline, CDR1 is SGHDT and CDR2 YYEEEE. The J segment lost 1 base and the V segment lost 5 bases, leaving 7 bases of the junction unmatched. The CDR3 is 15 amino acids.

CDR3 DNA: TGTGCCAGCAGCCGAACAGGGATCTATGGCTACACCTTC. Amino acids: CASSRTGIYGYTF. The rearrangement uses TRBV7-8 and TRBJ1-2, with D perhaps matching TRBD1 (6 bases). V was clipped by 5 bases and J by 4 bases, with 11 bases between them. Germline CDR1 reads SGHVS; CDR2 reads FQNEAQ. This CDR3 has 13 amino acids.

This clonotype was seen ten or more times. The rearrangement joins TRBV7-9 to TRBJ2-3, with a possible D match to TRBD1 (5 bases). Between the trimmed V and J ends, which lost 5 bases and 4 bases, there was a span of 10 bases. Germline V gene sequence: CDR1 SEHNR, CDR2 FQNEAQ (reference sequence). This CDR3 spans 13 amino acids. CDR3: CASSPKGPDTQYF. The CDR3 DNA follows: TGTGCCAGCAGCCCAAAGGGGCCAGATACGCAGTATTTT. Full variable domain (rest looked up from reference TRBV7-9 and TRBJ2-3): DTGVSQNPRHKITKRGQNVTFRCDPISEHNRLYWYRQTLGQGPEFLTYFQNEAQLEKSRLLSDRFSAERPKGSFSTLEIQRTEQGDSAMYLCASSPKGPDTQYFGPGTRLTVL.

This clonotype showed up many times. The rearrangement joins TRBV20-1 to TRBJ1-3; D call uncertain. V was cut by 4 bases and J by 0 bases, with 4 bases left in between. Germline V gene sequence: CDR1 DFQATT, CDR2 SNEGSKA (reference sequence). The CDR3 is 12 amino acids. The DNA of the CDR3 is TGCAGTGCTACAGGCTCTGGAAACACCATATATTTT. It specifies CSATGSGNTIYF.

V usage is TRBV6-5 and J usage is TRBJ2-3, with TRBD2 matching over 13 bases. Germline V gene data show CDR1 as MNHEY and CDR2 as SVGAGI. Trimming took 5 bases from V and 7 from J; bases not matched to a gene: 3. This CDR3 region has 14 residues. This CDR3 is CASSTSGGVNTQYF. CDR3 in DNA: TGTGCCAGCAGTACTAGCGGGGGGGTAAATACGCAGTATTTT.

V and J are TRBV7-9 and TRBJ2-7; D may correspond to TRBD1 or TRBD2 (5 bases each). Germline CDR1 reads SEHNR; CDR2 reads FQNEAQ (reference sequence). Deletions cut 2 bases from V and 1 base from J, with 9 bases between. This CDR3 comprises 14 residues. The CDR3 sequence is CASSLQGRSYEQYF. The CDR3 nucleotides read TGTGCCAGCAGCTTACAGGGACGATCCTACGAGCAGTACTTC.

The rearrangement uses TRBV18 and TRBJ2-1; tentative D call: TRBD2 (7 bases). Germline assignment: CDR1 KGHSH and CDR2 LQKENI. The CDR3 has 14 residues. V gave up 1 base and J gave up 6 bases, with 10 bases separating them. This CDR3 reads CASSPQGGGNEQFF. As DNA, the CDR3 is TGTGCCAGCTCACCACAGGGAGGGGGCAATGAGCAGTTCTTC.

This chain connects TRBV6-2 or TRBV6-3 to TRBJ2-1; the D gene is possibly TRBD1 (8 bases). CDR3 length: 16 residues. The V and J ends lost 4 bases and 8 bases respectively, with 21 bases between them. In germline, CDR1 is MNHEY, CDR2 SVGEGT. CDR3 coding DNA: TGTGCCAGCAGTTCGACAGGGGAGGGACGGGCCTATGAGCAGTTCTTC. It encodes CASSSTGEGRAYEQFF.

This clonotype has ten or more counts. The V call is TRBV20-1, the J call TRBJ2-7, with a possible D match to TRBD2 (6 bases). The V end was cut by 6 bases, the J end by 3 bases, with 15 bases between. The germline CDR1 and CDR2 sequences are DFQATT and SNEGSKA (reference sequence). The length of the CDR3 is 13 residues. CDR3 sequence reads: CSATPQEGYEQYF. In DNA, the CDR3 is TGCAGTGCCACCCCGCAGGAGGGCTACGAGCAGTACTTC.

The chain couples TRBV6-5 to TRBJ2-4; 7 nucleotides agree with TRBD1. CDR3 length: 15 amino acids. Per germline, CDR1 MNHEY and CDR2 SVGAGI. Trimming at V came to 3 bases and at J to 3 bases, leaving 5 bases not matched to a gene. The CDR3 DNA is TGTGCCAGCAGTTATAGGGGGCTGGACAAAAACATTCAGTACTTC. It specifies CASSYRGLDKNIQYF.

The chain couples TRBV20-1 to TRBJ2-7; either TRBD1 or TRBD2 may fit D (5 bases each). CDR1 and CDR2 (germline): DFQATT, SNEGSKA (reference sequence). V was trimmed by 0 bases and J by 0 bases, leaving 12 bases between them. The CDR3 is 15 residues long. The CDR3 is CSARDRRGTSYEQYF. CDR3 DNA sequence: TGCAGTGCTAGAGATCGAAGAGGGACCTCCTACGAGCAGTACTTC.

This clonotype has a handful of counts. The V gene is TRBV12-5, the J gene TRBJ2-2; D is uncertain. The ends were cut back, 4 bases at V and 4 bases at J, with 16 bases in the middle. Germline V gene sequence: CDR1 LGHNT, CDR2 FRNRAP. This CDR3 contains 16 residues. The CDR3 spells CASGWTTSQSTGELFF. CDR3 nucleotides: TGTGCTAGTGGTTGGACGACATCTCAGAGCACCGGGGAGCTGTTTTTT.

The chain links TRBV12-3 or TRBV12-4 to TRBJ2-7, with D possibly being TRBD2 (6 bases). The CDR3 runs 16 residues. Between the trimmed V and J ends, which lost 2 bases and 3 bases, there was a span of 17 bases. This CDR3 reads CASSLPLGQGLYEQYF. The CDR3 DNA follows: TGTGCCAGCAGTTTACCCCTTGGTCAGGGACTCTACGAGCAGTACTTC.